This T cell receptor beta chain was profiled in a study of CD8+ T cells in alopecia areata (dated by TCRdb to the late 2010s). For the wider study: Treated patients were enrolled in an open-label pilot trial of oral tofacitinib at 5 to 10 mg twice daily for moderate-to-severe alopecia areata. The study used high-throughput TCRbeta sequencing to examine T cell clonal expansion in alopecia areata, in both the C3H/HeJ mouse model and human patients. RNA was extracted with the PAXgene miRNA kit for fixed scalp, the miRNeasy kit for PBMCs, and the RNeasy kit for mouse skin. Patients received tofacitinib for 6 to 18 months and were then followed off drug for 6 months to check for delayed response and recurrence. Scalp tissue and sorted CD4+ and CD8+ peripheral blood T cells from patchy and totalis/universalis alopecia areata patients and from healthy controls were covered by human TCRbeta sequencing. TCRbeta CDR3 regions were amplified by immunoSEQ multiplex PCR using 35 Vbeta forward and 13 Jbeta reverse primers. Scalp clonality was compared among normal scalp (n=4), patchy alopecia areata scalp (n=8), and alopecia totalis/universalis scalp (n=8). For the treated patients, the SALT score, which quantifies what percentage of scalp surface area is affected, served as the measure of disease severity. Tofacitinib-treated patients had biopsies at baseline and at 4 and 24 weeks of treatment, with a later scalp biopsy in several patients.

The label giving this sample's treatment or condition can be read as: oral pan-JAK inhibitor, 5-10 mg twice daily. Lesional scalp punch biopsies and peripheral blood were obtained from alopecia areata patients. After PBMCs were isolated by density centrifugation and stained for CD3, CD4 and CD8, a FACSAria was used to sort CD4+ and CD8+ T cells. The investigation overall reported the following: Many expanded lesional clones were found to persist in scalp and blood during tofacitinib treatment, and relapse after treatment cessation may be partly explained by this persistence. Compared with normal scalp, lesional scalp had higher clonality and more expanded CD8+ clones, particularly in alopecia totalis/universalis, a pattern that suggests antigenic drive. Compared with mice, TCR sequences shared between patients were less clear, possibly partly because of HLA diversity across the patient population. Resident alphabeta T cells in normal human skin are also sequenced, complicating scalp TCR repertoire analysis, unlike mouse skin dominated by gammadelta T cells. The treated cohort was small, with a single nonresponder, so links between baseline CD8+ expansion and response need larger studies. Scalp clonality and the number of expanded CD8+ clones among the top 100 scalp clones were significantly decreased by tofacitinib.

The receptor library was made with the immunoSEQ multiplex PCR assay. RNA was extracted from all samples and reverse transcribed into cDNA as template for TCR sequencing. SuperScript III was used to make first-strand cDNA, primed with a 2:1 mix of oligo-dT and random hexamers. A synthetic immune receptor repertoire was used to assess amplification bias, and residual bias was removed computationally. Processing in the source paper ran as follows. Raw reads were preprocessed to remove errors, and CDR3 was defined according to IMGT conventions as the region from the conserved cysteine to phenylalanine. Clonality was computed as 1 minus the Shannon entropy, with the entropy normalized by log2 of the number of productive unique TCRs. CD4 or CD8 identity of scalp clones was inferred by cross-referencing scalp TCRbeta sequences with sorted blood CD4 and CD8 repertoires. Sourced from immuneACCESS, this table was stored by TCRdb with only in-frame sequences that have V and J called. A share of the clones is absent; for the studies checked, an unresolved V gene accounts for under half, and the remainder has no known explanation. V and J calls and clone size come straight from that table; D and trimming were deduced from the DNA. The sample has 95,000 to 100,000 clones on record, 60% of them singletons. Less than 20% of the sample belongs to the ten largest clones.

The CDR3, cysteine through phenylalanine, is 13 amino acids long. Only the CDR3 region is kept as DNA, spanning 39 bases read in frame from base 1. V and J lose 0 bases and 6 bases, and a span of 6 bases separates them. The CDR1 and CDR2 encoded by the germline V gene are SGHDT and YYEEEE. As to this clone: Its antigen remains undetermined. It has no much larger one-base neighbor in the sample; base qualities were not kept.

The clonotype was recovered from a human donor with alopecia areata. The specimen was CD8+ T cells sorted from blood, collected between weeks 55 and 65, from a patient treated with tofacitinib. The V gene is TRBV5-6 and the J gene is TRBJ2-2; too little of a D gene remains to name it. Here is the DNA: TGTGCCAGCAGCTTGGCCTTGGCCGGGGAGCTGTTTTTT. This codes for CASSLALAGELFF. With the rest looked up from the reference TRBV5-6 and TRBJ2-2 genes rather than sequenced, the full variable domain is DAGVTQSPTHLIKTRGQQVTLRCSPKSGHDTVSWYQQALGQGPQFIFQYYEEEERQRGNFPDRFSGHQFPNYSSELNVNALLLGDSALYLCASSLALAGELFFGEGSRLTVL.